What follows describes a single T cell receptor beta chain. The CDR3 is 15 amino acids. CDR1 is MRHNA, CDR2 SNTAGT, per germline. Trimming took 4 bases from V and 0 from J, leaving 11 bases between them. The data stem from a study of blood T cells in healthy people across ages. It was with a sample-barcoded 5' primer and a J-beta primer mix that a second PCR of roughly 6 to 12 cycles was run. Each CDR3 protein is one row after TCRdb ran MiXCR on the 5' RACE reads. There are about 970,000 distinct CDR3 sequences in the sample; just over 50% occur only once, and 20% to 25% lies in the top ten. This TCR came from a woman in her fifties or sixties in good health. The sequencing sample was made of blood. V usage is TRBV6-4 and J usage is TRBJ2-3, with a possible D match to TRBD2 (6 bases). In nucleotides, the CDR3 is TGTGCCAGCAGTGTAAGCGGAGGGAGCACAGATACGCAGTATTTT. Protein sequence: CASSVSGGSTDTQYF.